This passage covers 32 T cell receptor beta chains from one sample sequenced in a study of T-cell memory formation after mild COVID-19. TCRdb passed the 5' RACE reads through MiXCR, listing each CDR3 protein once. Among 50,000 or so distinct CDR3 sequences listed, 25% to 35% were seen once. Material for sequencing was PBMCs or a T cell subset sorted from them (not recorded which). The origin of the receptors is a man younger than 30 who had mild COVID-19 (a few samples of this study predate the infection). Cell type and time point are not known.

The chain couples TRBV20-1 to TRBJ1-5, with D possibly TRBD1 on 6 matching bases. This CDR3 spans 15 amino acids. Trimming took off 3 bases at V and 0 bases at J, with 12 bases between the two ends. Germline V gene sequence: CDR1 DFQATT, CDR2 SNEGSKA (reference sequence). CDR3 sequence (DNA): TGCAGTGCTAGTTCAATGGACAGTAGCAATCAGCCCCAGCATTTT. This gives the protein CSASSMDSSNQPQHF.

V usage is TRBV27 and J usage is TRBJ2-7, with D possibly matching TRBD2 (5 bases). The CDR3 extends over 14 amino acids. Trimming shortened V by 3 bases and J by 4 bases, and 13 bases separated the two germline ends. Germline-derived CDR1 and CDR2 are MNHEY and SMNVEV (reference sequence). For the CDR3, the DNA is TGTGCCAGCAGTTTCGGGATCGGAGCTTACGAGCAGTACGTC. Translated, it gives CASSFGIGAYEQYV.

The chain links TRBV12-3 or TRBV12-4 to TRBJ2-4; TRBD1 or TRBD2 may be the D gene (5 bases each). The CDR3 loop spans 15 amino acids. V shed 3 bases and J shed 0 bases, with 9 bases lying between them. The CDR3 DNA reads as TGTGCCAGCAGTTTGACGGGGCTAGCCAAAAACATTCAGTACTTC. Its translation: CASSLTGLAKNIQYF.

This clonotype came up a few times. The chain joins TRBV4-2 to TRBJ1-1; maybe TRBD1 (5 bases). The CDR3 is made up of 15 amino acids. V lost 4 bases, J lost 6 bases, and 18 bases lay in between. CDR1 and CDR2 from the germline V gene are LGHNA and YNFKEQ. In DNA form, the CDR3 reads TGTGCCAGCAGCCCCTCGGCCGGGGGAGGTCCTGAAGCTTTCTTT. Translating it yields CASSPSAGGGPEAFF.

There are a few counts of this clonotype. The CDR3 DNA sequence: TGTGCCAGCAGTTCGGGTGGGGGGGCGTTTTACAATGAGCAGTTCTTC. Amino acids: CASSSGGGAFYNEQFF. The chain uses TRBV12-3 or TRBV12-4 and TRBJ2-1; D perhaps matches TRBD2 (7 bases). The CDR3 spans 16 residues. V was shortened by 4 bases and J by 4 bases, with 17 bases between the two germline ends.

The chain combines TRBV2 with TRBJ1-4; D not resolved. Germline assignment: CDR1 SNHLY and CDR2 FYNNEI. The CDR3 sequence is 12 residues long. V was clipped by 8 bases and J by 3 bases, with 7 bases between them. In nucleotides, the CDR3 is TGTGCCAGCGCTGGGGCTAATGAAAAACTGTTTTTT. The encoded protein is CASAGANEKLFF. Combining the CDR3 with reference TRBV2 and TRBJ1-4 gives the whole variable domain EPEVTQTPSHQVTQMGQEVILRCVPISNHLYFYWYRQILGQKVEFLVSFYNNEISEKSEIFDDQFSVERPDGSNFTLKIRSTKLEDSAMYFCASAGANEKLFFGSGTQLSVL.

The CDR3 DNA sequence: TGTGCCAGCAGGGGGGGTAGCACAGATACGCAGTATTTT. Translated, it gives CASRGGSTDTQYF. The chain employs TRBV7-6 and TRBJ2-3; possible D gene TRBD2, 6 bases. The ends were cut back, 6 bases at V and 0 bases at J, with 7 bases in the middle. This CDR3 is built from 13 residues. Germline V gene data show CDR1 as SGHVS and CDR2 as FNYEAQ.

CDR3 DNA: TGTGCCAGCAGCGTAGAGGAATACGGGGTGAGTTTCGGTGAAGCTTTCTTT. The encoded protein is CASSVEEYGVSFGEAFF. This chain connects TRBV9 to TRBJ1-1; no clear D gene. There are 17 residues in the CDR3. The germline V gene encodes CDR1 SGDLS and CDR2 YYNGEE. V was cut by 0 bases and J by 7 bases, with 22 bases left in between.

The chain recombines TRBV4-3 with TRBJ1-1; no clear D. Germline-derived CDR1 and CDR2 are LGHNA and YSLEER. Trimming removed 0 bases from V and 0 bases from J, with 14 bases in between. This CDR3 is 17 amino acids long. CDR3 sequence (DNA): TGCGCCAGCAGCCAAGATTTGTGGAGAAACTTGAACACTGAAGCTTTCTTT. Translating gives CASSQDLWRNLNTEAFF.

This chain connects TRBV4-1 to TRBJ2-7; tentatively, D is TRBD2 (5 bases). Germline loops: CDR1 MGHRA, CDR2 YSYEKL. Deletions cut 1 base from V and 1 base from J, with 5 bases between. This CDR3 contains 13 residues. The CDR3 loop is CASSQAGSYEQYV. The CDR3 coding sequence is TGCGCCAGCAGCCAAGCGGGGTCCTACGAGCAGTACGTC.

CDR3 DNA: TGTGCCAGCAACCTCCTCTCAGGGGGGATGAGAGATACGCAGTATTTT. Protein: CASNLLSGGMRDTQYF. J is TRBJ2-3 and V is TRBV12-3 or TRBV12-4, with a tentative D call TRBD1 (7 bases). This CDR3 has 16 residues. V lost 7 bases and J 5 bases, leaving 22 bases between the germline ends.

This clonotype appeared many times. This chain connects TRBV14 to TRBJ2-3; no clear D. This CDR3 region has 13 residues. CDR1 and CDR2 from the germline V gene are SGHDN and FVKESK. The ends were cut back, 5 bases at V and 3 bases at J, with 9 bases in the middle. CDR3 in DNA: TGTGCCAGCAGCTCCCGGCTGACAGATACGCAGTATTTT. Protein product: CASSSRLTDTQYF. The full variable domain, in which reference TRBV14 and TRBJ2-3 provide the parts outside the CDR3, is EAGVTQFPSHSVIEKGQTVTLRCDPISGHDNLYWYRRVMGKEIKFLLHFVKESKQDESGMPNNRFLAERTGGTYSTLKVQPAELEDSGVYFCASSSRLTDTQYFGPGTRLTVL.

The chain uses TRBV29-1 and TRBJ2-5; TRBD2 aligns across 10 bases. CDR1 and CDR2 from the germline V gene are SQVTM and ANQGSEA. J was trimmed by 2 bases and V by 6 bases; bases with no gene match: 6. This CDR3 has 14 amino acids. The CDR3 here is CSVELAGKQETQYF. DNA for the CDR3: TGCAGCGTCGAACTAGCGGGGAAACAAGAGACCCAGTACTTC.

The V call is TRBV6-5, the J call TRBJ2-3, with D perhaps given as TRBD1 or TRBD2 (6 bases each). Trimming pared 5 bases from V and 3 bases from J, leaving 18 bases between. The CDR3 has 16 residues. The V gene's germline CDR1 is MNHEY and CDR2 SVGAGI. The chain's CDR3 is CASSRSPGAQTDTQYF. The CDR3, as DNA: TGTGCCAGCAGTCGGAGCCCGGGGGCTCAAACAGATACGCAGTATTTT.

In its sample, this clonotype was seen a few times. The chain carries TRBV11-2 and TRBJ2-6; 8 bases agree with TRBD2. Unmatched junction bases numbered 2, after V lost 2 bases and J lost 2 bases. This CDR3 is built from 16 residues. The germline V gene has CDR1 SGHAT and CDR2 FQNNGV. The DNA for the CDR3 is TGTGCCAGCAGCTTAACGGGAGGGGCTGGGGCCAACGTCCTGACTTTC. This translates into CASSLTGGAGANVLTF.

The chain combines TRBV9 with TRBJ2-3, with D perhaps matching TRBD2 (6 bases). Germline V lookup: CDR1 SGDLS, CDR2 YYNGEE. Trimming left V 0 bases short and J 0 bases short, with 11 bases between. CDR3 length: 16 amino acids. Here the CDR3 reads CASSVGRESSTDTQYF. The CDR3 region has the DNA TGTGCCAGCAGCGTAGGTCGGGAGTCTAGCACAGATACGCAGTATTTT.

This clonotype was found a few times. V is TRBV7-9 and J is TRBJ2-3; 8 bases are a match to TRBD1. Germline-derived CDR1 and CDR2 are SEHNR and FQNEAQ (reference sequence). V was pared by 6 bases and J by 8 bases, with 13 bases of the junction left unmatched. This CDR3 is built from 15 residues. Here the CDR3 reads CASRPGTGPIGTQYF. CDR3 coding DNA: TGTGCCAGCAGACCCGGGACAGGCCCTATCGGTACGCAGTATTTT.

This clonotype showed up just a few times. This sequence joins TRBV5-1 and TRBJ2-5; D not resolved. Germline lookup yields CDR1 SGHRS and CDR2 YFSETQ. The length of the CDR3 is 14 residues. V was clipped by 6 bases and J by 3 bases, with 15 bases between them. CDR3 protein: CASKQTQGKETQYF. The CDR3 nucleotides are TGCGCCAGCAAGCAGACTCAAGGGAAAGAGACCCAGTACTTC. Looking up the rest from reference TRBV5-1 and TRBJ2-5 gives the full variable domain: KAGVTQTPRYLIKTRGQQVTLSCSPISGHRSVSWYQQTPGQGLQFLFEYFSETQRNKGNFPGRFSGRQFSNSRSEMNVSTLELGDSALYLCASKQTQGKETQYFGPGTRLLVL.

This clonotype turned up a few times. The chain carries TRBV7-9 and TRBJ1-4; no clear D. Germline V gives CDR1 SEHNR, CDR2 FQNEAQ (reference sequence). With 5 bases removed from V and 2 bases from J, the gap between germline ends came to 15 bases. The CDR3 sequence is 16 residues long. The CDR3 DNA follows: TGTGCCAGCAGCGGGAGCCACGCATCGACTAATGAAAAACTGTTTTTT. Its protein is CASSGSHASTNEKLFF.

The J gene is TRBJ2-7, the V gene TRBV4-1; the D gene could be TRBD1 or TRBD2 (5 bases each). Per the germline V gene, CDR1 is MGHRA and CDR2 is YSYEKL. Trimming pared 4 bases from V and 9 bases from J, leaving 19 bases between. This CDR3 spans 14 amino acids. The CDR3 nucleotides are TGCGCCAGCAGCCCTCGGGACGTCCTAGAGCGGCAGTACTTC. Amino acids: CASSPRDVLERQYF.

This clonotype was detected many times. The rearrangement joins TRBV4-1 to TRBJ2-1; 10 positions agree with TRBD2. The germline CDR1 and CDR2 sequences are MGHRA and YSYEKL. CDR3 length: 16 residues. Trimming took 2 bases from V and 8 from J; bases not matched to a gene: 9. The chain's CDR3 is CASSQPAGGLLDEQFF. CDR3 nucleotides: TGCGCCAGCAGCCAACCAGCGGGGGGGCTCTTGGATGAGCAGTTCTTC.

The chain carries TRBV19 and TRBJ2-1, with D perhaps matching TRBD1 or TRBD2 (5 bases each). In germline, CDR1 is LNHDA, CDR2 SQIVND (reference sequence). The CDR3 covers 13 residues. Trimming removed 8 bases at V and 7 bases at J, with 15 bases between. CDR3 in amino acids: CASDEGPWNEQFF. The DNA of the CDR3 is TGTGCCAGTGACGAGGGGCCGTGGAATGAGCAGTTCTTC.

This chain links TRBV7-3 with TRBJ2-3; D call uncertain. This CDR3 comprises 11 residues. With 5 bases removed from V and 9 bases from J, the gap between germline ends came to 9 bases. CDR1 is SGHTA and CDR2 is FQGTGA in the germline V gene. As DNA, the CDR3 is TGTGCCAGCAGCCAAGACGGGACGCAGTATTTT. Protein sequence: CASSQDGTQYF.

This clonotype was seen a few times. The chain has TRBV10-3 and TRBJ2-3; 8 nucleotides match TRBD2. V was clipped by 3 bases and J by 10 bases; unmatched bases: 6. Looked up from germline, CDR1 is ENHRY and CDR2 is SYGVKD. There are 13 residues in the CDR3. CDR3 region: CAISDRSGGPQYF. DNA of the CDR3: TGTGCCATCAGTGATAGAAGCGGGGGACCGCAGTATTTT.

This clonotype has just a few counts. This chain uses TRBV27 with TRBJ2-7, with TRBD1 matching 9 bases. CDR1 and CDR2 (germline): MNHEY, SMNVEV (reference sequence). After removal of 4 bases from V and 4 bases from J, the junction contained 2 bases not matched to a gene. This CDR3 contains 13 residues. The CDR3 coding sequence is TGTGCCAGCAGTTACGGGACAGGGTACGAGCAGTACGTC. Translation: CASSYGTGYEQYV.

This clonotype was picked up a small number of times. The CDR3 spells CASSLFRQGSSSGANVLTF. In DNA form, the CDR3 reads TGTGCCAGCTCCCTCTTTAGACAGGGGTCAAGCTCTGGGGCCAACGTCCTGACTTTC. V and J are TRBV21-1 and TRBJ2-6; the tabulated D call, TRBD1, remains unverified against the DNA. TRBV21-1 is a recognized pseudogene. There are 19 residues in the CDR3.

The chain has TRBV18 and TRBJ2-3; a possible D gene is TRBD1 (6 bases). V dropped 3 bases and J dropped 0 bases, with 7 bases sitting between them. Germline V gene sequence: CDR1 KGHSH, CDR2 LQKENI. This CDR3 is built from 14 residues. The CDR3 sequence is CASSPDRSTDTQYF. The CDR3 nucleotides are TGTGCCAGCTCACCTGACAGGAGCACAGATACGCAGTATTTT.

The V call is TRBV11-3, the J call TRBJ2-3; D ambiguous. This CDR3 region has 14 residues. V was cut by 5 bases and J by 1 base, with 10 bases left in between. CDR1 is SGHNT and CDR2 is YENEEA in the germline V gene. CDR3 in DNA: TGTGCCAGCAGCCCCCCCAGCGGCACAGATACGCAGTATTTT. This gives the protein CASSPPSGTDTQYF.

The V and J genes are TRBV7-9 and TRBJ2-6, with D uncertain. In germline, CDR1 is SEHNR, CDR2 FQNEAQ (reference sequence). V was trimmed by 2 bases and J by 2 bases, leaving 7 bases between them. The CDR3 contains 15 residues. The CDR3, as DNA: TGTGCCAGCAGCTTATGGGATCCTGGGGCCAACGTCCTGACTTTC. Its protein product is CASSLWDPGANVLTF.

The V gene is TRBV7-3, the J gene TRBJ2-7; 10 bases are shared with TRBD1. CDR3 length equals 18 residues. Germline assignment: CDR1 SGHTA and CDR2 FQGTGA. V lost 9 bases to trimming and J lost 0 bases; unmatched junction nucleotides: 17. The CDR3 coding sequence is TGTGCCAGTAATAGTGGGACAGGGGACGGTCGGAGCTCCTACGAGCAGTACGTC. Protein product: CASNSGTGDGRSSYEQYV.

This clonotype was seen only a few times. The CDR3 DNA sequence: TGTGCCAGTAGTACGACAGATGAAAAACTGTTTTTT. Protein sequence: CASSTTDEKLFF. V and J are TRBV19 and TRBJ1-4; weak D call: TRBD1 (5 bases). CDR1 and CDR2 (germline): LNHDA, SQIVND (reference sequence). The CDR3 is 12 amino acids. Trimming shortened V by 4 bases and J by 6 bases, and 6 bases separated the two germline ends.

The CDR3 DNA follows: TGTGCCAGCAGCTCCACTAGCGGGGGGGCCAATGAGCAGTTCTTC. Its translation: CASSSTSGGANEQFF. V is TRBV6-5 and J is TRBJ2-1; 13 bases line up with TRBD2. The germline gives CDR1 MNHEY, CDR2 SVGAGI. V shed 6 bases, J shed 6 bases, and the junction held 5 bases outside the gene matches. This CDR3 is 15 amino acids long.